This TCR beta chain was documented in a study of cytomegalovirus exposure and HLA in healthy donors. A word on this clone: Its antigen is unidentified.

The germline V gene has CDR1 MRHNA and CDR2 SNTAGT. CDR3 length equals 14 residues. V was pared by 8 bases and J by 6 bases, with 1 base of the junction left unmatched. Healthy bone marrow donors made up the donors. With 60 Vbeta and 13 Jbeta primers, the PCR was carried out. Profiling relied on immunoSEQ multiplex PCR, and the TCRdb table lists in-frame clones only, not all of them. The sample has about 150,000 clones, approximately 79% seen once. Study-level findings and limits: Later genetic work tied a missense DCLRE1C variant to beta-chain V and J trimming. Some V segments, including TRBV6-2 and TRBV6-3, were excluded as indistinguishable.

The V call is TRBV6-4, the J call TRBJ2-1; 16 bases align to TRBD2. The origin of this receptor is a male donor in good health and CMV-seronegative. The sequencing sample was made of PBMCs. CDR3 coding DNA: TGTGCCAGCGGGACTAGCGGGGGGGCCAATGAGCAGTTCTTC. It specifies CASGTSGGANEQFF.